Listed here are 4 T cell receptor beta chains from one sample, sequenced in a study of Graves' ophthalmopathy and Graves' hyperthyroidism. Researchers took RNA transcripts and amplified TCR beta CDR3 regions from them. Second-round multiplex PCR came after first-round RT-PCR with HTBI primers. TCRdb reanalysed the multiplex PCR reads using MiXCR and keeps one entry per CDR3 protein. The data hold some 380,000 distinct CDR3 sequences, with roughly 14% observed a single time. The material sequenced was peripheral blood. These receptors all stem from a woman under 30 with stable Graves' hyperthyroidism.

The chain links TRBV7-9 to TRBJ2-4; 7 bases map to TRBD1. The CDR3 spans 13 residues. Looked up from germline, CDR1 is SEHNR and CDR2 is FQNEAQ (reference sequence). V lost 4 bases, J lost 6 bases, and 3 bases stayed unmatched. CDR3 loop: CASSSGQTNIQYF. The CDR3 DNA reads TGTGCCAGCAGCTCGGGACAGACAAACATTCAGTACTTC.

This clonotype appeared many times. CDR3 DNA sequence: TGTGCCAGCAGTTTTGGCAGGAGTAACTATGGCTACACCTTC. This sequence encodes CASSFGRSNYGYTF. This sequence joins TRBV12-3 or TRBV12-4 and TRBJ1-2; D not resolved. V lost 3 bases and J 1 base, leaving 9 bases between the germline ends. This CDR3 is built from 14 residues.

This clonotype was recorded many times. The gene calls are TRBV12-3 or TRBV12-4 and TRBJ2-2; D ambiguous. The length of the CDR3 is 11 residues. The V gene lost 3 bases and the J gene lost 6 bases, with 2 bases spanning the gap. The CDR3 sequence is CASSFAGELFF. CDR3 DNA: TGTGCCAGCAGTTTTGCCGGGGAGCTGTTTTTT.

The gene calls are TRBV7-3 and TRBJ2-2, with TRBD2 identical over 13 bases. This CDR3 contains 14 residues. Germline-derived CDR1 and CDR2 are SGHTA and FQGTGA. V lost 7 bases, J lost 8 bases, and 4 bases stayed unmatched. CDR3 sequence reads: CASTRTSGSGELFF. The CDR3 DNA reads TGTGCCAGCACCAGGACTAGCGGGAGTGGGGAGCTGTTTTTT.